This T cell receptor (beta chain) stems from a study of T-cell reconstitution after alpha-beta-depleted transplantation in children. The CDR3 length is 13 residues. Trimming took off 4 bases at V and 1 base at J, with 10 bases between the two ends. The germline V gene has CDR1 SQVTM and CDR2 ANQGSEA. Construction of the TCRbeta library involved unique molecular identifiers. TCRdb passed the PCR reads through MiXCR, listing each CDR3 protein once. The table has approximately 350,000 distinct CDR3 sequences, 9% to 12% seen once. The chain uses TRBV29-1 and TRBJ1-1; D is perhaps TRBD1 (5 bases). The sequencing used PBMCs from the stem cell graft donor, collected from the stem cell graft. The sequence came from a human donor who donated a stem cell graft to a child with acute lymphoblastic leukemia. CDR3 protein: CSVGPTENTEAFF. CDR3 coding DNA: TGCAGCGTTGGCCCGACAGAGAACACTGAAGCTTTCTTT.